This T cell receptor beta chain was sequenced during a study of TIL therapy for anti-PD-1-resistant metastatic lung cancer. Background on the study: Tumor harvest preceded PD-1/PD-L1 blockade, followed by nivolumab treatment.

The immunoSEQ assay was v3. Survey-level samples got roughly 1.9 million read pairs; deep-level samples got about 4.5-6.5 million. Generated by immunoSEQ multiplex PCR, the TCRdb table keeps only in-frame clones and is missing some. The sample comprises about 20,000 clones, 83% of which are singletons, and 2% to 2.5% rests with the top ten. This CDR3 is 14 amino acids long. Germline CDR1 is SGHTA and CDR2 is FQGNSA. V lost 2 bases and J lost 5; bases outside the gene matches: 4. Time point given: pre-treatment sample, taken before nivolumab and TIL therapy. Stage 4 NSCLC adults joined between late 2017 and January 2020.

Sequencing was performed on blood, taken at baseline. This sequence originates from a person between 25 and 79 years old with non-small cell lung cancer. V usage is TRBV7-2 and J usage is TRBJ2-7, with 9 positions matching TRBD1. For the CDR3, the DNA is TGTGCCAGCAGCTTAACAGGGGGCCCCCACGAGCAGTACTTC. It translates to CASSLTGGPHEQYF.